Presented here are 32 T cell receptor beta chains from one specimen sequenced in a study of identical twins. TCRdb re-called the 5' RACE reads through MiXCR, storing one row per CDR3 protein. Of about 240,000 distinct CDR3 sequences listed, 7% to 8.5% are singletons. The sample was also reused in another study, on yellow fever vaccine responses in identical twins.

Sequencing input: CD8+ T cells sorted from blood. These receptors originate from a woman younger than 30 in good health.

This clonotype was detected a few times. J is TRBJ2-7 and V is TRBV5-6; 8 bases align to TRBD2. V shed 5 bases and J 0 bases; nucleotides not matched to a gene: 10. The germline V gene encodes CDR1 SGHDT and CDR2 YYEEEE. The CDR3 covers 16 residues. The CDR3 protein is CASRQYSGGSSYEQYF. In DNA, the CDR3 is TGTGCCAGCAGGCAGTACAGCGGGGGCAGCTCCTACGAGCAGTACTTC.

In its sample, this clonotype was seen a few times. The CDR3 DNA is TGTGCCAGCAGACCTCGGGGGGGATTGCACAATGAGCAGTTCTTC. As protein: CASRPRGGLHNEQFF. The chain has TRBV12-3 or TRBV12-4 and TRBJ2-1, with 8 bases fitting TRBD2. V was pared by 6 bases and J by 5 bases, with 9 bases of the junction left unmatched. This CDR3 spans 15 amino acids.

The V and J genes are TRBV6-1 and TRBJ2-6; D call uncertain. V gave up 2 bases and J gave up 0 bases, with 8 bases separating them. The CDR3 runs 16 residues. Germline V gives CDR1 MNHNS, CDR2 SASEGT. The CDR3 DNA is TGTGCCAGCAGTGAAATCGTGGTCTCTGGGGCCAACGTCCTGACTTTC. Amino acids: CASSEIVVSGANVLTF.

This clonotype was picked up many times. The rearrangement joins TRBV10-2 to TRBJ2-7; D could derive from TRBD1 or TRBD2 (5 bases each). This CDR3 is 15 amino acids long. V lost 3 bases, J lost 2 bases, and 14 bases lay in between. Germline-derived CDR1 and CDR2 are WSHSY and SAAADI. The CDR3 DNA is TGCGCCAGCAGTGATTGGGGCGGGTTTACCTACGAGCAGTACTTC. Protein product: CASSDWGGFTYEQYF.

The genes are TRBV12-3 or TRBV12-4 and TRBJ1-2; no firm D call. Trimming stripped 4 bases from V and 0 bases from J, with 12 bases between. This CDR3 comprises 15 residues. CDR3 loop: CASSWGGETNYGYTF. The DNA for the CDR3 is TGTGCCAGCAGTTGGGGTGGGGAGACTAACTATGGCTACACCTTC.

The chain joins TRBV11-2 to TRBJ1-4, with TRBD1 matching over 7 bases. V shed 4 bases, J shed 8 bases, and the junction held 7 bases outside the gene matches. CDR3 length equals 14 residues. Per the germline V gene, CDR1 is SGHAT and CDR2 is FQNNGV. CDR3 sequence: CASSWDRRREKLFF. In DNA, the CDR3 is TGTGCCAGCAGCTGGGACAGACGAAGGGAAAAACTGTTTTTT.

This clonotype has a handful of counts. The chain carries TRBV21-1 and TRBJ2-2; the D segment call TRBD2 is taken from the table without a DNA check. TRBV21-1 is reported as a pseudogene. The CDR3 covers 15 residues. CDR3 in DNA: TGTGCCACCCCCCGGGTAGCGGGAGAGAGGGGGGAGCTGTTTTTT. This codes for CATPRVAGERGELFF.

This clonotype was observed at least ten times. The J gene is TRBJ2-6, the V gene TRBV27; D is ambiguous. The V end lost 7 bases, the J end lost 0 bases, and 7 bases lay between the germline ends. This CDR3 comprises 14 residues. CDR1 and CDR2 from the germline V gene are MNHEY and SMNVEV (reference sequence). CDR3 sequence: CASTSSSGANVLTF. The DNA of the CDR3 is TGTGCCAGCACCTCGAGCTCTGGGGCCAACGTCCTGACTTTC.

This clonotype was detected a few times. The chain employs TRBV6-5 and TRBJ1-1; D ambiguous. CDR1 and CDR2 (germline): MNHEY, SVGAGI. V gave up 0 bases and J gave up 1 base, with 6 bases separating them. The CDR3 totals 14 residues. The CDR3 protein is CASSYSSRNTEAFF. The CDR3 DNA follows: TGTGCCAGCAGTTACTCTTCCAGGAACACTGAAGCTTTCTTT.

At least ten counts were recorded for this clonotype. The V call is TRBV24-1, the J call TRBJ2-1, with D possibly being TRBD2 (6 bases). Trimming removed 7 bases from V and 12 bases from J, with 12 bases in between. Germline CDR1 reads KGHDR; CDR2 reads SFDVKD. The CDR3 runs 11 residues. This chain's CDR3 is CATRDGGWQFF. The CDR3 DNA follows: TGTGCCACCAGGGATGGAGGGTGGCAGTTCTTC.

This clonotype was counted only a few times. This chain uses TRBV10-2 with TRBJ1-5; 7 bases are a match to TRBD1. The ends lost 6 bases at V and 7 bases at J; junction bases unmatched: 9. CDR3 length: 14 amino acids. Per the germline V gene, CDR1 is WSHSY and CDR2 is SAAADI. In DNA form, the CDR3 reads TGCGCCAGCAGCCCGCAGGGGGTAGGGCAGCCCCAGCATTTT. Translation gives CASSPQGVGQPQHF.

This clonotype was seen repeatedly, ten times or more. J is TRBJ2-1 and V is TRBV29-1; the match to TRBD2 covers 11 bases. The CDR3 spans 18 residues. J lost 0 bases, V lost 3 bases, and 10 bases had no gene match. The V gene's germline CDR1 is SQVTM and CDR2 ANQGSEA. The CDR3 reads CSVEGLAGGLGSYNEQFF. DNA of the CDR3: TGCAGCGTTGAGGGTCTAGCGGGAGGATTGGGCTCCTACAATGAGCAGTTCTTC.

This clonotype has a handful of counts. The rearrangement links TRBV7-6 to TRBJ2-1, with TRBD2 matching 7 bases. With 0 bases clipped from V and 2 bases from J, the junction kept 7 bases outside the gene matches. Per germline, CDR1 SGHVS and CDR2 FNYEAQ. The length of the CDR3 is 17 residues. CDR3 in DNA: TGTGCCAGCAGCTTAGCGAACCTAGGACTAGCCTACAATGAGCAGTTCTTC. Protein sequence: CASSLANLGLAYNEQFF.

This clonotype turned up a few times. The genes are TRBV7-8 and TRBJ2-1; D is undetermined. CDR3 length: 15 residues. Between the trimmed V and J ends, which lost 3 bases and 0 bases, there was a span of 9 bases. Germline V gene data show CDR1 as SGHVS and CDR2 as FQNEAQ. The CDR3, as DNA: TGTGCCAGCAGCTTGTATTCGTACTCCTACAATGAGCAGTTCTTC. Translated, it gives CASSLYSYSYNEQFF. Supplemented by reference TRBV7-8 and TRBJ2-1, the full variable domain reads GAGVSQSPRYKVAKRGQDVALRCDPISGHVSLFWYQQALGQGPEFLTYFQNEAQLDKSGLPSDRFFAERPEGSVSTLKIQRTQQEDSAVYLCASSLYSYSYNEQFFGPGTRLTVL.

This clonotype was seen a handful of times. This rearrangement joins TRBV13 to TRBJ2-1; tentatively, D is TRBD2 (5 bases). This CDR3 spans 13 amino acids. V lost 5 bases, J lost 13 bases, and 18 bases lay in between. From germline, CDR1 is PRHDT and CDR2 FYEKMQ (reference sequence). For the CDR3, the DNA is TGTGCCAGCAGCACGACTACCTCCGACATCCAGTTCTTC. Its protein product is CASSTTTSDIQFF.

This CDR3 reads CSAREGGFNQPQHF. CDR3 bases: TGCAGTGCTAGGGAGGGGGGATTCAATCAGCCCCAGCATTTT. This chain uses TRBV20-1 with TRBJ1-5; tentative D call: TRBD1 (6 bases). CDR3 length: 14 amino acids. The V gene's germline CDR1 is DFQATT and CDR2 SNEGSKA (reference sequence). The ends were cut back, 3 bases at V and 3 bases at J, with 12 bases in the middle.

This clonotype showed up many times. Here the CDR3 reads CASSEGTGNTGELFF. The DNA for the CDR3 is TGTGCCAGCAGTGAAGGGACAGGGAACACCGGGGAGCTGTTTTTT. This rearrangement joins TRBV6-4 to TRBJ2-2; 8 nucleotides line up with TRBD1. The V gene end was trimmed by 3 bases and the J gene end by 1 base; junction bases not matched to a gene: 1. From germline, CDR1 is MRHNA and CDR2 SNTAGT. There are 15 residues in the CDR3.

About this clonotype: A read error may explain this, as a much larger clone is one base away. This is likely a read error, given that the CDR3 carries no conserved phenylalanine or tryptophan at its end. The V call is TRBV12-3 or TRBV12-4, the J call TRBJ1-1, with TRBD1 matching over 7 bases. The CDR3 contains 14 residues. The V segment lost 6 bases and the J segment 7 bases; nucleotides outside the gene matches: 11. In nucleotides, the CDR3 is TGTGCCAGCAGCCCTAGCCCAGGGGGTGATGAAGCTTTCTTG. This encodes CASSPSPGGDEAFL.

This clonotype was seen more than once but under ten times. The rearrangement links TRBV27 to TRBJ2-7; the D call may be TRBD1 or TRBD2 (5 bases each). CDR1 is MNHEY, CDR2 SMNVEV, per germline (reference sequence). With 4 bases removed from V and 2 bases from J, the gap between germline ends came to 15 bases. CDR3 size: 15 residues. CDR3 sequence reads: CASSSSGTGTYEQYF. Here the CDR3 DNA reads TGTGCCAGCAGTTCTTCCGGGACCGGGACCTACGAGCAGTACTTC.

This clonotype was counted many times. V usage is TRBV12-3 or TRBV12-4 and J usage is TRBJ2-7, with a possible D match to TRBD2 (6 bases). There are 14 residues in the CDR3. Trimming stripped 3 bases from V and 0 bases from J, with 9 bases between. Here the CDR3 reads CASSFGGISYEQYF. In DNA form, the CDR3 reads TGTGCCAGCAGTTTTGGCGGGATCTCCTACGAGCAGTACTTC.

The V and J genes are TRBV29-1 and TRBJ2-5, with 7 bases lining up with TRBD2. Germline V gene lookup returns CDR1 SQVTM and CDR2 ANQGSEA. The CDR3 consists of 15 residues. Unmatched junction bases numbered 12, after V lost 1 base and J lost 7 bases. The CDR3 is CSVEGGPGRDLTQYF. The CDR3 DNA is TGCAGCGTTGAAGGCGGGCCAGGGAGGGATTTGACCCAGTACTTC.

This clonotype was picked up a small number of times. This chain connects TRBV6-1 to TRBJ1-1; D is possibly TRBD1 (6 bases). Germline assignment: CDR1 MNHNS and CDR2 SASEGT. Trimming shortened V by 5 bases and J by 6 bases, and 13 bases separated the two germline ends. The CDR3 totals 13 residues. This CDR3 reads CASSTGGGAEAFF. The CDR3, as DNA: TGTGCCAGCAGTACGGGAGGGGGGGCTGAAGCTTTCTTT.

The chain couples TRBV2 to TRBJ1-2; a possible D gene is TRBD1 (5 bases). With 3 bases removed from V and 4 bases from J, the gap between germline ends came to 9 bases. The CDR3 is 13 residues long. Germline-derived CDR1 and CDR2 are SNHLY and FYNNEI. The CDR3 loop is CASSDVDSYGYTF. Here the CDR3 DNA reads TGTGCCAGCAGTGACGTTGACAGCTATGGCTACACCTTC.

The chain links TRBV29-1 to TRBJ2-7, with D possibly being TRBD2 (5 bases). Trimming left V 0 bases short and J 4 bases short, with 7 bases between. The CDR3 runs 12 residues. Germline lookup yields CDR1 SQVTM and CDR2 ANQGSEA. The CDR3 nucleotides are TGCAGCGTTGAAGATCGGGGTTACGAGCAGTACTTC. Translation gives CSVEDRGYEQYF.

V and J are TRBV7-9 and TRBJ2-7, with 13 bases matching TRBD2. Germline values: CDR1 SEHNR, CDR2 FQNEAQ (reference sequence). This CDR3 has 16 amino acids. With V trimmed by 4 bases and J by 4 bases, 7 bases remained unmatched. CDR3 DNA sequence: TGTGCCAGCAGCTCAGGACTAGCGGGAGTTGGGTACGAGCAGTACTTC. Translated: CASSSGLAGVGYEQYF.

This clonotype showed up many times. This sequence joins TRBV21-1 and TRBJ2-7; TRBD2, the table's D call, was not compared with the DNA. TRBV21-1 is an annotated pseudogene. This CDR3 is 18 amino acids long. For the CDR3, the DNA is TGTGCCAGCAGCTACCATAAGACTAGCGGGGACAACTCCTACGAGCAGTACGTC. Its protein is CASSYHKTSGDNSYEQYV.

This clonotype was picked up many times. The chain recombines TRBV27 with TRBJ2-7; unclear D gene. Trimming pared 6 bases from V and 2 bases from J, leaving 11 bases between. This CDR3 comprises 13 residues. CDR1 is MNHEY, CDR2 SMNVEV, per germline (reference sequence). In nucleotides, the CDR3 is TGTGCCAGCAGCTTAGGACCCACCTACGAGCAGTACTTC. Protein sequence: CASSLGPTYEQYF.

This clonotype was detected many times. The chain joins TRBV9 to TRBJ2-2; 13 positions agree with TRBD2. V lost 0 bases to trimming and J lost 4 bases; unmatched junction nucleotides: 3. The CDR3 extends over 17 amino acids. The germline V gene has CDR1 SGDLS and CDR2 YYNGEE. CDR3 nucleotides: TGTGCCAGCAGCGTAGAAGGACTAGCGGGAGTCACCGGGGAGCTGTTTTTT. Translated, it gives CASSVEGLAGVTGELFF.

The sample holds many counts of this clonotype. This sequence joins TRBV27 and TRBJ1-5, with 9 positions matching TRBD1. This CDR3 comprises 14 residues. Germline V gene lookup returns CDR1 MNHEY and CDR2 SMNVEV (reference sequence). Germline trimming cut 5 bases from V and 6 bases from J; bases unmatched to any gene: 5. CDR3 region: CASSVGTGRQPQHF. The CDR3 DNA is TGTGCCAGCAGTGTAGGGACAGGGCGTCAGCCCCAGCATTTT.

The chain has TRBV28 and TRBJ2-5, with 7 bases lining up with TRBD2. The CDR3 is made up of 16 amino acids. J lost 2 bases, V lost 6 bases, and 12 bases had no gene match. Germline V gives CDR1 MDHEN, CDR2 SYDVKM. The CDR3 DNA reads TGTGCCAGCAGGTCCCTGGCGGGAGTAAGGCAAGAGACCCAGTACTTC. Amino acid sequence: CASRSLAGVRQETQYF.

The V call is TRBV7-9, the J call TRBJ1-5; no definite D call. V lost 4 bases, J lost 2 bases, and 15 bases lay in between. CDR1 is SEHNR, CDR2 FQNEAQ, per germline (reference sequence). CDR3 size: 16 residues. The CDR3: CASSSTQPGGNQPQHF. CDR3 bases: TGTGCCAGCAGCTCCACTCAGCCTGGGGGCAATCAGCCCCAGCATTTT.

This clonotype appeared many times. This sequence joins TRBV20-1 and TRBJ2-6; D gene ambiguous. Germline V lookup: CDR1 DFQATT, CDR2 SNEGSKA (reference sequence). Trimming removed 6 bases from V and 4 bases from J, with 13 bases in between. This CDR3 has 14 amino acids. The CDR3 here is CSAISMRGANVLTF. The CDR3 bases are TGCAGTGCCATTAGTATGCGAGGGGCCAACGTCCTGACTTTC.